The entry that follows covers one T cell receptor beta chain sequence. Antigen unknown. The V gene's germline CDR1 is SGDLS and CDR2 YYNGEE. The CDR3 has 15 residues. V shed 0 bases, J shed 7 bases, and the junction held 7 bases outside the gene matches. This sample is drawn from a study of T cell responses to AZD1222 COVID-19 vaccine. The study, taken as a whole, reports: Elevations in Spike-specific TCR breadth and depth followed administration of two AZD1222 doses. Most donors were white British and more were female, and clonal diversity was possibly underestimated. Sampling that yielded the repertoires occurred only after the peak T cell response. CD4 TCRs linked to vaccination spanned spike, dominating at 160-218 and 743-854.

The data were produced by immunoSEQ multiplex PCR, yet TCRdb's version contains in-frame clones alone and is incomplete. The table has some 150,000 clones, around 92% seen once. J is TRBJ2-1 and V is TRBV9, with 7 positions matching TRBD2. The source of this sequence is an adult who received the AZD1222 COVID-19 vaccine. The material was peripheral blood, obtained 28 days after the second AZD1222 dose. CDR3 DNA sequence: TGTGCCAGCAGCGTAGGCCTGGCGGGAGCAAATGAGCAGTTCTTC. Translated, it gives CASSVGLAGANEQFF. Based on the CDR3 plus reference TRBV9 and TRBJ2-1, the full variable domain is DSGVTQTPKHLITATGQRVTLRCSPRSGDLSVYWYQQSLDQGLQFLIQYYNGEERAKGNILERFSAQQFPDLHSELNLSSLELGDSALYFCASSVGLAGANEQFFGPGTRLTVL.